The TCR beta chain under discussion was sequenced for a study of shared clonotypes between healthy human individuals. A CD45RA+ naive subset and a CD45RA-negative memory subset were split from CD4+ cells. The data were produced by immunoSEQ multiplex PCR, yet TCRdb's version contains in-frame clones alone and is incomplete. The sample holds over a million clones, around 74% seen once. Losses at the gene ends were 5 bases for V and 3 bases for J; bases not matched to a gene: 12. Germline loops: CDR1 SGHTA, CDR2 FQGNSA. CDR3 length: 17 amino acids. The receptor was derived from a man aged 18-30 years in good health. Sequenced: memory CD4+ T cells sorted from blood. As for subset: CD45RA-negative fraction. The gene calls are TRBV7-2 and TRBJ2-4, with 8 bases fitting TRBD2. CDR3 sequence (DNA): TGTGCCAGCAGCGCCCCACGGGGGGGGAAAGGCAAAAACATTCAGTACTTC. Amino acid sequence: CASSAPRGGKGKNIQYF.